This TCR beta chain is drawn from a study of blood T cell repertoires in COVID-19. Turning to the study itself: T cells, B-cell-depleted T cells, or PBMCs provided the cDNA or gDNA that served as material.

TCRdb's copy holds only in-frame clones and misses some; the assay was immunoSEQ multiplex PCR. The sample has roughly 70,000 clones, about four fifths seen once. This CDR3 has 16 residues. Germline V gives CDR1 MNHNY, CDR2 SVGAGI (reference sequence). V lost 0 bases and J lost 0, with 9 bases in between. The chain couples TRBV6-6 to TRBJ2-4, with no clear D. The sequenced sample was peripheral blood. This TCR was sampled from an elderly woman with active or convalescent COVID-19. Here the CDR3 DNA reads TGTGCCAGCAGTTACTCGGAGAAATTAGCCAAAAACATTCAGTACTTC. Translated: CASSYSEKLAKNIQYF.